This passage covers 18 T cell receptor beta chains from one sample sequenced in a study of regulatory T cells in long-lasting Graves disease. Arm-PCR of CDR3 regions and iRepertoire HTBI primers were used to build TCR beta libraries. TCRdb ran MiXCR on the multiplex PCR reads and lists one entry per CDR3 protein. The data contain about 310,000 distinct CDR3 sequences, 18% of them singletons. As for time point: newly diagnosed GD, antithyroid drugs for less than 3 months. RNA extracted from PBMCs served as the sequencing template. The source was peripheral blood mononuclear cells (PBMCs), collected at new diagnosis, from a patient treated with antithyroid drugs. These receptors were obtained from a female donor with Graves disease.

A few counts support this clonotype. The J gene is TRBJ2-7, the V gene TRBV5-6; the D gene is possibly TRBD1 (6 bases). Trimming shortened V by 7 bases and J by 6 bases, and 17 bases separated the two germline ends. CDR3 length: 13 residues. Looked up from germline, CDR1 is SGHDT and CDR2 is YYEEEE. CDR3 region: CASAGRGSLEQYF. The CDR3 DNA reads as TGTGCCAGCGCCGGAAGGGGGAGTCTCGAGCAGTACTTC.

The CDR3 region has the DNA TGTGCCAGCAGCTTGGGACAGGACGTCTACGAGCAGTACTTC. Translated, it gives CASSLGQDVYEQYF. This chain links TRBV13 with TRBJ2-7, with 8 bases matching TRBD1. The germline gives CDR1 PRHDT, CDR2 FYEKMQ (reference sequence). This CDR3 is built from 14 residues. With V trimmed by 3 bases and J by 3 bases, 4 bases remained unmatched.

This chain links TRBV4-1 with TRBJ2-7, with D maybe TRBD1 (5 bases). This CDR3 comprises 16 residues. V was cut by 0 bases and J by 6 bases, with 18 bases left in between. CDR1 is MGHRA and CDR2 is YSYEKL in the germline V gene. CDR3 DNA: TGCGCCAGCAGCCAAGAGAGCACAGTGCGAAGGGGCGAGCAGTACTTC. This codes for CASSQESTVRRGEQYF.

This clonotype was detected ten times or more. The chain joins TRBV7-9 to TRBJ1-6; D unclear. Trimming left V 5 bases short and J 13 bases short, with 15 bases between. The germline gives CDR1 SEHNR, CDR2 FQNEAQ (reference sequence). This CDR3 has 13 amino acids. The CDR3 sequence: CASSLLTGGPLHF. CDR3 DNA: TGTGCCAGCAGCCTGCTGACCGGAGGGCCCCTCCACTTT.

Comments on this clonotype: This may arise from a read error, as a much more abundant clone is one base away. This chain connects TRBV2 to TRBJ2-1; 10 nucleotides match TRBD2. Per the germline V gene, CDR1 is SNHLY and CDR2 is FYNNEI. The trim removed 3 bases at V and 7 bases at J, leaving 3 bases unmatched. The CDR3 runs to 14 residues. The CDR3: CASSEELAGNEQFF. The CDR3 DNA is TGTGCCAGCAGTGAGGAACTAGCGGGGAATGAGCAGTTCTTC.

This clonotype occurred many times. This chain links TRBV11-1 with TRBJ2-1; 14 positions match TRBD2. The CDR3 sequence is 18 residues long. V lost 8 bases to trimming and J lost 3 bases; unmatched junction nucleotides: 12. Germline V gene sequence: CDR1 SGHAT, CDR2 FQDESV (reference sequence). The CDR3 loop reads CASAGSGLAGGYYNEQFF. CDR3 sequence (DNA): TGTGCCAGCGCCGGGTCCGGACTAGCGGGAGGATACTACAATGAGCAGTTCTTC.

This clonotype was detected many times. The rearrangement joins TRBV12-3 or TRBV12-4 to TRBJ1-4; D gene uncertain. V shed 3 bases and J shed 6 bases, with 14 bases lying between them. This CDR3 comprises 15 residues. The CDR3 protein is CASSLGYGNDEKLFF. The DNA for the CDR3 is TGTGCCAGCAGTTTGGGTTACGGGAACGATGAAAAACTGTTTTTT.

The V gene is TRBV6-2 or TRBV6-3, the J gene TRBJ2-7; 14 bases fit TRBD2. There are 16 residues in the CDR3. The V gene end was trimmed by 6 bases and the J gene end by 1 base; junction bases not matched to a gene: 5. Looked up from germline, CDR1 is MNHEY and CDR2 is SVGEGT. CDR3 sequence (DNA): TGTGCCAGCAGCCCGGGACTAGCGGGAGAGTCCTACGAGCAGTACTTC. Its translation: CASSPGLAGESYEQYF.

In its sample, this clonotype was seen many times. The chain carries TRBV27 and TRBJ1-2; D call uncertain. CDR1 and CDR2 (germline): MNHEY, SMNVEV (reference sequence). There are 14 residues in the CDR3. Between the trimmed V and J ends, which lost 7 bases and 3 bases, there was a span of 15 bases. The CDR3 sequence is CASTPRGSHYGYTF. Here the CDR3 DNA reads TGTGCCAGCACCCCCCGGGGTTCCCACTATGGCTACACCTTC.

This clonotype was counted at least ten times. J is TRBJ2-5 and V is TRBV7-9; either TRBD1 or TRBD2 may fit D (6 bases each). Trimming removed 3 bases from V and 4 bases from J, with 15 bases in between. The CDR3 has 15 amino acids. Per the germline V gene, CDR1 is SEHNR and CDR2 is FQNEAQ (reference sequence). The DNA of the CDR3 is TGTGCCAGCAGCTTTGCCGGCAGGGGAGGAGAGACCCAGTACTTC. Amino acid sequence: CASSFAGRGGETQYF.

This clonotype was picked up many times. The rearrangement uses TRBV7-8 and TRBJ1-4; possibly TRBD1 for D (5 bases). The CDR3 sequence is 15 residues long. The germline gives CDR1 SGHVS, CDR2 FQNEAQ. The V and J ends lost 5 bases and 0 bases respectively, with 10 bases between them. CDR3 protein: CASSGTLATNEKLFF. CDR3 DNA sequence: TGTGCCAGCAGCGGGACGCTAGCAACTAATGAAAAACTGTTTTTT.

This clonotype was observed a few times. The J gene is TRBJ1-2, the V gene TRBV16; D unresolved. Trimming took 2 bases from V and 1 from J, leaving 11 bases between them. Germline CDR1 and CDR2: KGHSY and FQNENV. The CDR3 has 15 residues. The CDR3: CASSQDPGVNYGYTF. The CDR3 DNA follows: TGTGCCAGCAGCCAAGACCCGGGAGTTAACTATGGCTACACCTTC.

The chain links TRBV5-4 to TRBJ2-7; 8 bases agree with TRBD2. Germline loops: CDR1 SGHNT, CDR2 YYREEE (reference sequence). Trimming at V came to 4 bases and at J to 3 bases, leaving 12 bases not matched to a gene. The CDR3 length is 16 residues. The CDR3, as DNA: TGTGCCAGCAGCGGCTCATTTGTAGCGGGGCTCTACGAGCAGTACTTC. Translating it yields CASSGSFVAGLYEQYF.

A few counts support this clonotype. This could be a read error, since a much larger clone is one nucleotide away. The chain joins TRBV2 to TRBJ1-1; TRBD1 might be the D (5 bases). This CDR3 comprises 15 residues. The germline V gene has CDR1 SNHLY and CDR2 FYNNEI. The CDR3 spells CGSSGRGRGNTEAFF. The CDR3 bases are TGTGGCAGCAGTGGGAGGGGACGGGGGAACACTGAAGCTTTCTTT.

This clonotype was seen only a few times. The J gene is TRBJ2-7, the V gene TRBV9; TRBD1 matches 7 bases. This CDR3 is 15 amino acids long. Germline CDR1 is SGDLS and CDR2 is YYNGEE. Losses at the gene ends were 4 bases for V and 3 bases for J; bases not matched to a gene: 10. The CDR3 DNA is TGTGCCAGCAGCTCTACAGGGGCGGGTATCTACGAGCAGTACTTC. Its translation: CASSSTGAGIYEQYF.

Written as DNA, the CDR3 is TGTGCCAGCAGCTTCATAACCCGCATCCCCGGGGAGCTGTTTTTT. The encoded protein is CASSFITRIPGELFF. This rearrangement joins TRBV5-6 to TRBJ2-2, with unresolved D. Trimming pared 2 bases from V and 6 bases from J, leaving 14 bases between. The CDR3 runs to 15 residues. Germline V gene lookup returns CDR1 SGHDT and CDR2 YYEEEE.

This clonotype was seen at least ten times. The chain joins TRBV6-1 to TRBJ2-7; 10 positions agree with TRBD2. V was clipped by 4 bases and J by 2 bases; unmatched bases: 11. This CDR3 is 17 amino acids long. CDR1 is MNHNS, CDR2 SASEGT, per germline. CDR3 in amino acids: CASSGQTSGRGTYEQYF. As DNA, the CDR3 is TGTGCCAGCAGTGGTCAGACTAGCGGGCGGGGGACCTACGAGCAGTACTTC.

About this clonotype itself: A read error may be the cause here, since a much bigger clone is one base away. This chain connects TRBV19 to TRBJ2-7; D is perhaps TRBD2 (6 bases). The V end was cut by 7 bases, the J end by 7 bases, with 23 bases between. Germline V gene lookup returns CDR1 LNHDA and CDR2 SQIVND (reference sequence). The CDR3 contains 15 residues. The CDR3 spells CASNPTGGGHNEQYF. CDR3 nucleotide sequence: TGTGCCAGTAATCCCACAGGAGGAGGGCACAATGAGCAGTACTTC. Drawing the rest from reference TRBV19 and TRBJ2-7, the complete variable domain is DGGITQSPKYLFRKEGQNVTLSCEQNLNHDAMYWYRQDPGQGLRLIYYSQIVNDFQKGDIAEGYSVSREKKESFPLTVTSAQKNPTAFYLCASNPTGGGHNEQYFGPGTRLTVT.